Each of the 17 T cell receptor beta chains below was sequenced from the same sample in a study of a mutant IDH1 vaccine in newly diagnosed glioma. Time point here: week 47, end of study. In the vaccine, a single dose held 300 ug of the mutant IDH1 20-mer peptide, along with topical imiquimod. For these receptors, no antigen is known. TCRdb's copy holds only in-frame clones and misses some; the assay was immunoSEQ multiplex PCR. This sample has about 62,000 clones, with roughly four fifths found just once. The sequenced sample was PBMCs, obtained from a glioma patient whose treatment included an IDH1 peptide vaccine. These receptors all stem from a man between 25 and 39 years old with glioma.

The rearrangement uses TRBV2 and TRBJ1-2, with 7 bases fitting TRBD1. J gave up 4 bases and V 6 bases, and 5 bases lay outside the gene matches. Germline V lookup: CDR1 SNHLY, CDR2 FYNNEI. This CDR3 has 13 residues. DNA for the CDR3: TGTGCCAGCAGGCCGGGACAGACCTATGGCTACACCTTC. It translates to CASRPGQTYGYTF.

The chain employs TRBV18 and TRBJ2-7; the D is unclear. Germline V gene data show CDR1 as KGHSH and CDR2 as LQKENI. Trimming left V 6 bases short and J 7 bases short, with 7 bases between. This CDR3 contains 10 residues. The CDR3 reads CASSTREQYF. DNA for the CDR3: TGTGCCAGCTCCACCCGGGAGCAGTACTTC.

The CDR3 spells CASSEMQGNTIYF. The CDR3 coding sequence is TGTGCCAGCAGTGAAATGCAGGGAAACACCATATATTTT. V gene TRBV6-1 combines with J gene TRBJ1-3, with D uncertain. The CDR3 spans 13 residues. Germline V gives CDR1 MNHNS, CDR2 SASEGT. V was trimmed by 2 bases and J by 4 bases, leaving 6 bases between them.

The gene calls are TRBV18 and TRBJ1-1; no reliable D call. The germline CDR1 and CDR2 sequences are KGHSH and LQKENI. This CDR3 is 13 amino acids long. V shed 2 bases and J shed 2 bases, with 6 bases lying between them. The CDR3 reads CASSPVINTEAFF. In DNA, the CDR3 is TGTGCCAGCTCACCAGTTATAAACACTGAAGCTTTCTTT.

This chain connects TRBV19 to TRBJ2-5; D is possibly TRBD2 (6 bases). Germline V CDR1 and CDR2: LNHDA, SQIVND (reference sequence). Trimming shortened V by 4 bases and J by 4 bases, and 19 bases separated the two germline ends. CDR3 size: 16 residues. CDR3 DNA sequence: TGTGCCAGTAGTACGGCGGGGCGCCTGATTGGAGAGACCCAGTACTTC. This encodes CASSTAGRLIGETQYF.

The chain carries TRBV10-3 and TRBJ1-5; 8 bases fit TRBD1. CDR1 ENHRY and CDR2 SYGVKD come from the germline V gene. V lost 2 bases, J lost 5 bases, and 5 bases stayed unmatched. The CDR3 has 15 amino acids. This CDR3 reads CAISEPPDRDQPQHF. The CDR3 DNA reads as TGTGCCATCAGTGAGCCACCGGACAGGGATCAGCCCCAGCATTTT.

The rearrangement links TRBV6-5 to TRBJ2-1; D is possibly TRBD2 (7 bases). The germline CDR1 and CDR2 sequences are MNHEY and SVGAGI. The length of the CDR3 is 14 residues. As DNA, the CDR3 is TGTGCGGGCATAGGGGGGGGCCCTGGGAATGAGCAGTTCTTC. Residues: CAGIGGGPGNEQFF.

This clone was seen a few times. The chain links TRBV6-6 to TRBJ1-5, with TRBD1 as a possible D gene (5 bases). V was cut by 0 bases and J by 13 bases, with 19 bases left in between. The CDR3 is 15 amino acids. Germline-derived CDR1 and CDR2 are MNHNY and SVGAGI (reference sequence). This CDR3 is CASSYSGQSTLSQHF. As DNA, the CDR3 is TGTGCCAGCAGTTACTCGGGGCAGAGCACATTGTCTCAGCATTTT.

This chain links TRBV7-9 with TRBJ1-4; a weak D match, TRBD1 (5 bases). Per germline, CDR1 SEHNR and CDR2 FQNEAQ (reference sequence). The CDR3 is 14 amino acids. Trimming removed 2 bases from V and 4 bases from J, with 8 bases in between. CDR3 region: CASSLTGFNEKLFF. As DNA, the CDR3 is TGTGCCAGCAGCTTAACAGGTTTTAATGAAAAACTGTTTTTT.

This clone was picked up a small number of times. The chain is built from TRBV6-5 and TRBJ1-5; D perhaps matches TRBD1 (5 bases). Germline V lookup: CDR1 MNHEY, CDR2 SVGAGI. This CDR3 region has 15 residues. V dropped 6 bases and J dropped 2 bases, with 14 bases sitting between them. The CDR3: CASSRAGTGNQPQHF. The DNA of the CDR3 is TGTGCCAGCAGCCGCGCGGGGACGGGCAATCAGCCCCAGCATTTT.

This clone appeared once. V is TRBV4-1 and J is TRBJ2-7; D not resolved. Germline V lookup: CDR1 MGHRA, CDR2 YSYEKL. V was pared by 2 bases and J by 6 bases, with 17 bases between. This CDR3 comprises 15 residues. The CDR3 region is CASSQPSAGDREQYF. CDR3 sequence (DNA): TGCGCCAGCAGCCAACCCTCTGCCGGAGACCGCGAGCAGTACTTC.

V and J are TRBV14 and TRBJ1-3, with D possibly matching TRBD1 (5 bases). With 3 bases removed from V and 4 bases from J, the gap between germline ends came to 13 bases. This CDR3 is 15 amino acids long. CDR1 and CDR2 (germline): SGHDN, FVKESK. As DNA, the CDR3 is TGTGCCAGCAGCCACCTTAAGGGGTCCGGAAACACCATATATTTT. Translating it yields CASSHLKGSGNTIYF. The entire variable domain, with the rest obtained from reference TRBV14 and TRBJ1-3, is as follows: EAGVTQFPSHSVIEKGQTVTLRCDPISGHDNLYWYRRVMGKEIKFLLHFVKESKQDESGMPNNRFLAERTGGTYSTLKVQPAELEDSGVYFCASSHLKGSGNTIYFGEGSWLTVV.

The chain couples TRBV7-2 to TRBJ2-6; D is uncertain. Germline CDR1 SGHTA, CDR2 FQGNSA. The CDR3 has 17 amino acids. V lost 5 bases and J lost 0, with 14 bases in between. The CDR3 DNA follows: TGTGCCAGCAGCGAAATAGGACCCTTCTCTGGGGCCAACGTCCTGACTTTC. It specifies CASSEIGPFSGANVLTF.

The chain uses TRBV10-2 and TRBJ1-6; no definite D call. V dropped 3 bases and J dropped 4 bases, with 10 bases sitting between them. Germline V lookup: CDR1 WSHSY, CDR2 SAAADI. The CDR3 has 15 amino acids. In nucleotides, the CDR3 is TGCGCCAGCAGTGATAGGGCCATTTATAATTCACCCCTCCACTTT. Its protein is CASSDRAIYNSPLHF.

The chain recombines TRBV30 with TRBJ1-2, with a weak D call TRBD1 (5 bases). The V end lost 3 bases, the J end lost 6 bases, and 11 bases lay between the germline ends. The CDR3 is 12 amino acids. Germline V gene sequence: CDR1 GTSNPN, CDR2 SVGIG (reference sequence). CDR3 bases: TGTGCCTGGAGGAGAGGGGTGGATGGCTACACCTTC. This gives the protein CAWRRGVDGYTF.

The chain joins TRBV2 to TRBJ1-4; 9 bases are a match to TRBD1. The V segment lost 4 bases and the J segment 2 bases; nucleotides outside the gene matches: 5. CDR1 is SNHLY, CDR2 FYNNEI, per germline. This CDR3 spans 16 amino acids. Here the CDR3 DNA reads TGTGCCAGCAGTGTAACAGGGACAGGGACTAATGAAAAACTGTTTTTT. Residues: CASSVTGTGTNEKLFF.

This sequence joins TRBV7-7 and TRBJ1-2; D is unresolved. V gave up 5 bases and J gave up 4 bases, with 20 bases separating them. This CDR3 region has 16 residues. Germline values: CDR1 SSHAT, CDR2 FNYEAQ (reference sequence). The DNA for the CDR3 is TGTGCCAGCAGCAAGTTCCTTTGCCGAAAGACCTATGGCTACACCTTC. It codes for CASSKFLCRKTYGYTF.